This T cell receptor beta chain is drawn from a study of shared clonotypes between healthy human individuals. The study, taken as a whole, reports: Only blood was sampled; tissue repertoires likely differ.

This clone was seen more than once but under ten times. Its antigen is still unknown. CDR1 and CDR2 from the germline V gene are SGHVS and FQNEAQ. The CDR3 has 14 residues. The V gene lost 5 bases and the J gene lost 2 bases, with 13 bases spanning the gap. The method was immunoSEQ multiplex PCR; TCRdb's version includes in-frame clones alone and lacks a portion of them. The sample consists of roughly 480,000 clones, around 80% of them appearing once. The clonotype comes from a woman in her thirties or forties in good health. Some clones in this sample may be carry-over from other donors' samples. The specimen was PBMCs. V and J are TRBV7-8 and TRBJ2-7; D is unclear. CDR3: CASSAHGGPYEQYF. The CDR3 DNA reads TGTGCCAGCAGCGCCCATGGCGGTCCCTACGAGCAGTACTTC. Based on the CDR3 plus reference TRBV7-8 and TRBJ2-7, the full variable domain is GAGVSQSPRYKVAKRGQDVALRCDPISGHVSLFWYQQALGQGPEFLTYFQNEAQLDKSGLPSDRFFAERPEGSVSTLKIQRTQQEDSAVYLCASSAHGGPYEQYFGPGTRLTVT.